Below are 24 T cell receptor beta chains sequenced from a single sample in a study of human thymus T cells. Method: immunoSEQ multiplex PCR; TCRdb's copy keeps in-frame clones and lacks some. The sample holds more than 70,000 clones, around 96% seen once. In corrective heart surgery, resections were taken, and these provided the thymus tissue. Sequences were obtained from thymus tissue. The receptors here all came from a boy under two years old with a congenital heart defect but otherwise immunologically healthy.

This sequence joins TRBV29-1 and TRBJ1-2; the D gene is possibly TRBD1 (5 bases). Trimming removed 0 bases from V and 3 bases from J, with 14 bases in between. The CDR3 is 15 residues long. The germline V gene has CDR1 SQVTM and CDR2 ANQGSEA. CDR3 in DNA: TGCAGCGTTGAAGATGGGGCAGCCTTTGACTATGGCTACACCTTC. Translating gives CSVEDGAAFDYGYTF.

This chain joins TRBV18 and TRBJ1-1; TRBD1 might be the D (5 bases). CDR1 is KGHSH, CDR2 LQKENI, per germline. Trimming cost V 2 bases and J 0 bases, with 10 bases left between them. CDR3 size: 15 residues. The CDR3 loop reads CASSPYGGMNTEAFF. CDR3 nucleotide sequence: TGTGCCAGCTCACCATATGGGGGGATGAACACTGAAGCTTTCTTT.

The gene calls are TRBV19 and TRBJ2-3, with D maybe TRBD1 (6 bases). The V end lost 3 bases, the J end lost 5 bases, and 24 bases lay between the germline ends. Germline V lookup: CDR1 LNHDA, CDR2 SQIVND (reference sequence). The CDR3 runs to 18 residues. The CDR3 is CASSIEGESLSGGDTQYF. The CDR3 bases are TGTGCCAGTAGTATTGAGGGGGAGAGCTTATCTGGCGGAGATACGCAGTATTTT.

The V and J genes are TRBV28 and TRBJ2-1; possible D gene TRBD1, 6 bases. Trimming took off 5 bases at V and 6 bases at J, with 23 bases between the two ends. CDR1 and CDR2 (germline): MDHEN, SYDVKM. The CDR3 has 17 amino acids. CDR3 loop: CASSRGPGQRAGNEQFF. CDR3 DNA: TGTGCCAGCAGTCGGGGCCCAGGACAGAGAGCTGGCAATGAGCAGTTCTTC.

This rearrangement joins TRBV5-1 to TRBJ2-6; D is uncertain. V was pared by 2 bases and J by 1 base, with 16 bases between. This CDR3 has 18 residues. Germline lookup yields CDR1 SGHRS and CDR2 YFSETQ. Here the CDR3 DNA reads TGCGCCAGCAGCTTCTCCCGGGCCCCTATTTCTGGGGCCAACGTCCTGACTTTC. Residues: CASSFSRAPISGANVLTF.

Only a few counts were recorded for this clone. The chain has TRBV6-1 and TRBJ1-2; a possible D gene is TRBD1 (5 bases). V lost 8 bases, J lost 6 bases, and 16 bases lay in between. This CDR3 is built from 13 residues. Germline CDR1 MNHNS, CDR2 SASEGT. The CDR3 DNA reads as TGTGCCAGCGAGAATAGACAGAAAGATGGCTACACCTTC. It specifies CASENRQKDGYTF.

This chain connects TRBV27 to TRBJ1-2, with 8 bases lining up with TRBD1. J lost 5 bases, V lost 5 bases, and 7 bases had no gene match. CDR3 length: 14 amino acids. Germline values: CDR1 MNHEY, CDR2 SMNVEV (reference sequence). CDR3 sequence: CASSPTGDRYGYTF. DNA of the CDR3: TGTGCCAGCAGTCCGACAGGGGATCGGTATGGCTACACCTTC.

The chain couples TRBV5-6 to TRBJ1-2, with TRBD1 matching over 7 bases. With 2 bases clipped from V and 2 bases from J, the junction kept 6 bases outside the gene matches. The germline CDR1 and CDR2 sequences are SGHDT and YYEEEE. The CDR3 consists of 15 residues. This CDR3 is CASSLGTDTNYGYTF. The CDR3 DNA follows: TGTGCCAGCAGCTTAGGGACAGATACCAACTATGGCTACACCTTC.

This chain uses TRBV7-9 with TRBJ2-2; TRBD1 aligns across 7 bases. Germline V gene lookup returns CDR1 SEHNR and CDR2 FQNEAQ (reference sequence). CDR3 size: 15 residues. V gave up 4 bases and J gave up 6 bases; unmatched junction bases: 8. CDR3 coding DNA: TGTGCCAGCAGCTCTTGGACAGGCGGAGCCGGGGAGCTGTTTTTT. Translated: CASSSWTGGAGELFF.

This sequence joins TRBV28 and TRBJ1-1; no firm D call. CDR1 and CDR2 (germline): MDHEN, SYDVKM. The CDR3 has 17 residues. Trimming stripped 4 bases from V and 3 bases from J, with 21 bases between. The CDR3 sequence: CASSCTPGLRPDTEAFF. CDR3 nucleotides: TGTGCCAGCAGTTGCACGCCCGGACTCCGGCCGGACACTGAAGCTTTCTTT.

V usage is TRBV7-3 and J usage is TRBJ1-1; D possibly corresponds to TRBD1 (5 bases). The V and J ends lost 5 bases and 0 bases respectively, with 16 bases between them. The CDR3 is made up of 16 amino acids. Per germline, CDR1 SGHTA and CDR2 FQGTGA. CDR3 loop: CASSTRQTSLNTEAFF. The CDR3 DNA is TGTGCCAGCAGCACTCGACAGACCTCTTTGAACACTGAAGCTTTCTTT.

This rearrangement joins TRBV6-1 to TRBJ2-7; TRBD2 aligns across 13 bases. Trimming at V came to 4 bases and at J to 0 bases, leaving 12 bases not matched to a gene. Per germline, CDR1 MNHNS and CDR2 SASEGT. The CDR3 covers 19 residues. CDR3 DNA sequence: TGTGCCAGCAGTGCCCTGACTAGCGGGAGGATCTGGAGCTCCTACGAGCAGTACTTC. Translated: CASSALTSGRIWSSYEQYF.

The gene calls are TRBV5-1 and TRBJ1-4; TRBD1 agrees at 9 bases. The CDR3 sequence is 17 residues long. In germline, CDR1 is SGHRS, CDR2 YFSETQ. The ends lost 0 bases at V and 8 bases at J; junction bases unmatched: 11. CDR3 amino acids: CASSLDLQGAGGEKLFF. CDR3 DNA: TGCGCCAGCAGCTTGGATTTACAGGGGGCGGGCGGAGAAAAACTGTTTTTT.

The CDR3 DNA follows: TGTGCCAGCAGCCCGAGGGACGACGAGCAGTACTTC. The encoded protein is CASSPRDDEQYF. V and J are TRBV7-9 and TRBJ2-7; perhaps D is TRBD1 or TRBD2 (5 bases each). Trimming took off 5 bases at V and 5 bases at J, with 10 bases between the two ends. Germline values: CDR1 SEHNR, CDR2 FQNEAQ (reference sequence). The CDR3 spans 12 residues.

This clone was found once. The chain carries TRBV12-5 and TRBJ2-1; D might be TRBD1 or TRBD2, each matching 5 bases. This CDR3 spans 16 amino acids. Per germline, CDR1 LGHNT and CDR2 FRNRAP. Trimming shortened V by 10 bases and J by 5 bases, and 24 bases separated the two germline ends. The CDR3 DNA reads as TGTGCTACCTCGGCGCTAATCCGGGACCGCAACAATGAGCAGTTCTTC. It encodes CATSALIRDRNNEQFF.

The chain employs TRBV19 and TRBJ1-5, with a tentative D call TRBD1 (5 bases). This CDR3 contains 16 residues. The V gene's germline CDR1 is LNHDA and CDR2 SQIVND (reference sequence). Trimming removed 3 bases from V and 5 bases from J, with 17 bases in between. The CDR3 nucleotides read TGTGCCAGTAGTATTTTGGGACCTGGTGGCTATCAGCCCCAGCATTTT. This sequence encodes CASSILGPGGYQPQHF.

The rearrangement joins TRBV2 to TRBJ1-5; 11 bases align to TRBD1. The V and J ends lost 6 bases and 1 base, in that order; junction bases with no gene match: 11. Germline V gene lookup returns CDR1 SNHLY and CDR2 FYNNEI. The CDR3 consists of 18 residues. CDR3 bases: TGTGCCAGCAGCCCGGACAGGGGGCTGGATTGGAGCAATCAGCCCCAGCATTTT. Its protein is CASSPDRGLDWSNQPQHF.

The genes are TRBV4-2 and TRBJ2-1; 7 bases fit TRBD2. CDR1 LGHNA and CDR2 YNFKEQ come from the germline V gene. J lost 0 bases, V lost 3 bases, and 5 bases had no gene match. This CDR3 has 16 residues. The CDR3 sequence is CASSHAGESSYNEQFF. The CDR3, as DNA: TGTGCCAGCAGCCACGCGGGGGAGAGCTCCTACAATGAGCAGTTCTTC.

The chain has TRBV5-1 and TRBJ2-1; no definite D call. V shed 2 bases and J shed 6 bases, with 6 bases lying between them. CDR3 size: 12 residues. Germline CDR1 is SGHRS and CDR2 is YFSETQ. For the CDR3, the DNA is TGCGCCAGCAGCTTTGATAGCAATGAGCAGTTCTTC. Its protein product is CASSFDSNEQFF.

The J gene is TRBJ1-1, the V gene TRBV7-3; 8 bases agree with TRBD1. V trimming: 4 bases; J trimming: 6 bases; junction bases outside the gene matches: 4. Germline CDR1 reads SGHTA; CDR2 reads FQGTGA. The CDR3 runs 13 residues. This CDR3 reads CASSYDRGAEAFF. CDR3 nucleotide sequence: TGTGCCAGCAGCTACGACAGGGGCGCTGAAGCTTTCTTT.

DNA for the CDR3: TGCGCCTCGTCCTGGGGGCCTATGGGGAGCTCCTACAATGAGCAGTTCTTC. The encoded protein is CASSWGPMGSSYNEQFF. V gene TRBV23-1 combines with J gene TRBJ2-1; TRBD1 is a possible D gene (6 bases). TRBV23-1 has ORF status, its function being uncertain. The CDR3 is 17 amino acids. V gave up 11 bases and J gave up 0 bases, with 23 bases separating them.

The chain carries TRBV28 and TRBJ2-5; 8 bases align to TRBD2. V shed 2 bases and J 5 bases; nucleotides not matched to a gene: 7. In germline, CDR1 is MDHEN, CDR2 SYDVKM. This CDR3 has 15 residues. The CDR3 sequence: CASSLRPAGAETQYF. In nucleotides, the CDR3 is TGTGCCAGCAGTTTACGGCCAGCGGGAGCGGAGACCCAGTACTTC.

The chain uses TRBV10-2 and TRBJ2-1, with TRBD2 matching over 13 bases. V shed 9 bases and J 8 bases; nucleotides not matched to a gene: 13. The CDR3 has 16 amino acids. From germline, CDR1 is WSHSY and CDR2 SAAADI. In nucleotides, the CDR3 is TGCGCCAGTGTACCGGGACTAGCGGGATTGCTGGATGAGCAGTTCTTC. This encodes CASVPGLAGLLDEQFF.

This CDR3 is CASSAHPRGNEQFF. CDR3 in DNA: TGTGCCAGCAGCGCCCATCCTAGGGGAAATGAGCAGTTCTTC. This rearrangement joins TRBV9 to TRBJ2-1; maybe TRBD1 (5 bases). The V end was cut by 3 bases, the J end by 7 bases, with 14 bases between. The CDR3 has 14 residues. Germline V lookup: CDR1 SGDLS, CDR2 YYNGEE.